This is a list of T cell receptor beta chains from one sample in a study of long-term antiretroviral therapy in people with HIV. Profiled with immunoSEQ multiplex PCR; TCRdb holds only in-frame clones, not every one. The sample lists over 25,000 clones, roughly 80% occurring once. The sequenced sample was unsorted PBMCs, obtained 3 years after starting antiretroviral therapy. The receptors derive from a man aged 35 to 55 with HIV. The CDR3 runs from the conserved cysteine through the conserved F or W. A D gene is named only where the DNA matches it firmly. Size is omitted from some rows. Given values are once, few, many or a class for expanded clones.

J gene,V gene,clone size,D gene,CDR3 DNA,CDR3 protein
TRBJ2-3,TRBV5-6,NA,NA,TGTGCCAGCAGTTTCGGGAGGGGGCGGACAGATACGCAGTATTTT,CASSFGRGRTDTQYF
TRBJ1-3,TRBV18,NA,TRBD1,TGTGCCACAACGACAGGGACTGGAAACACCATATATTTT,CATTTGTGNTIYF
TRBJ2-7,TRBV7-2,NA,TRBD2,TGTGCCAGCAGCTGGGGTGCGGCGGGAGGGCCGATCGAGCAGTACTTC,CASSWGAAGGPIEQYF
TRBJ1-5,TRBV10-3,once,TRBD1,TGTGCCATCAGTGATGGACAGGGAGGCGGACAGCCCCAGCATTTT,CAISDGQGGGQPQHF
TRBJ1-1,TRBV6-1,NA,NA,TGTGCCAGCAGGAGGGACGACGGGGGCACTGAAGCTTTCTTT,CASRRDDGGTEAFF
TRBJ2-7,TRBV7-9,once,NA,TGTGCCAGCAGCCACGGCGTTGAGCAGTACTTC,CASSHGVEQYF
TRBJ1-2,TRBV28,NA,TRBD1,TGTGCCAGCGCAACAGGGGTTTTTATCTATGGCTACACCTTC,CASATGVFIYGYTF
TRBJ2-5,TRBV19,NA,TRBD2,TGTGCCAGTAGTACCGGACTAGCGGGAGGGCGTGGGGAGACCCAGTACTTC,CASSTGLAGGRGETQYF
TRBJ1-1,TRBV4-2,few,NA,TGTGCCAGCAGCCAAGATGTGGCAGCTGAAGCTTTCTTT,CASSQDVAAEAFF
TRBJ1-1,TRBV11-2,NA,NA,TGTGCCAGCAGCCGCCAAAGGGCGAACACTGAAGCTTTCTTT,CASSRQRANTEAFF
TRBJ2-7,TRBV5-5,few,NA,TGTGCCAGCAGCTTGGGAGGGGAGCAGTACTTC,CASSLGGEQYF
TRBJ2-1,TRBV18,once,NA,TGTGCCAGCTCACCCCGACAGGCAACGGGTAATGAGCAGTTCTTC,CASSPRQATGNEQFF
TRBJ2-1,TRBV6-4,NA,TRBD2,TGTGCCAGCAGTGACGGGCTAGCGGGGAACAATGAGCAGTTCTTC,CASSDGLAGNNEQFF
TRBJ2-2,TRBV2,NA,NA,TGTGCCAGCACCGAGAAGGGGAGGTTTGGCACCGGGGAGCTGTTTTTT,CASTEKGRFGTGELFF
TRBJ2-3,TRBV7-6,few,TRBD1,TGTGCCAGCAGCTTACGACAGGGACAAGATACGCAGTATTTT,CASSLRQGQDTQYF
TRBJ1-2,TRBV10-3,NA,NA,TGTGCCATCTGCCCGGGGACGGACTATGGCTACACCTTC,CAICPGTDYGYTF
TRBJ2-3,TRBV28,once,NA,TGTGCCAGCAGTTTTATCGCCTCTCAGGCAGATACGCAGTATTTT,CASSFIASQADTQYF
TRBJ1-5,TRBV5-1,once,NA,TGCGCCAGCAGTTTAGGGGGGATTGATCAGCCCCAGCATTTT,CASSLGGIDQPQHF
TRBJ2-7,TRBV11-3,NA,NA,TGTGCCAGCAGCGAACGGGGGTTCGACGAGCAGTACTTC,CASSERGFDEQYF
TRBJ2-7,TRBV28,NA,NA,TGTGCCAGCAGTTTCAGGGGTTTCGGGGTCTCCTACGAGCAGTACTTC,CASSFRGFGVSYEQYF
TRBJ2-1,TRBV14,NA,TRBD2,TGTGCCAGCAGCCAAGAGCGTCTAGCGGGAGTCAATGAGCAGTTCTTC,CASSQERLAGVNEQFF
TRBJ2-7,TRBV6-6,once,TRBD2,TGTGCCAGCAGGACTAGCGGGGGATACGAGCAGTACTTC,CASRTSGGYEQYF
TRBJ2-7,TRBV5-1,large,NA,TGCGCCAGCAGCCAGACTACTAGCTCCCGACAGGACGAGCAGTACTTC,CASSQTTSSRQDEQYF
TRBJ2-3,TRBV27,NA,NA,TGTGCCAGCAGTTTATTGGGCACAGATACGCAGTATTTT,CASSLLGTDTQYF
TRBJ1-2,TRBV7-9,few,NA,TGTGCCAGCAGCTTAGCGCTGGCAGAGACAACTAACTATGGCTACACCTTC,CASSLALAETTNYGYTF
TRBJ2-7,TRBV19,NA,TRBD1,TGTGCCAGTAGTAAGCGGGACAGGGGTATAGACGAGCAGTACTTC,CASSKRDRGIDEQYF
TRBJ2-3,TRBV29-1,NA,NA,TGCAGCGTTACCCCTAATACGCAGTATTTT,CSVTPNTQYF
TRBJ2-1,TRBV11-2,NA,TRBD2,TGTGCCAGCAGCTTCGGGGGGAATGAGCAGTTCTTC,CASSFGGNEQFF
TRBJ1-2,TRBV7-9,NA,TRBD1,TGTGCCAGCAGCTATACAGGGGGCTCAGGCTACACCTTC,CASSYTGGSGYTF
TRBJ2-1,TRBV7-9,NA,NA,TGTGCCAGCAGCTTAGCAGGGTCCTCCAATGAGCAGTTCTTC,CASSLAGSSNEQFF
TRBJ1-2,TRBV6-1,NA,NA,TGTGCCAGCAGTGAAGCGCTGGTCCGGGGCTACACCTTC,CASSEALVRGYTF
TRBJ2-7,TRBV27,NA,NA,TGTGCCAGCAGTCCCCAGACAGGGAGGGAGTACTTC,CASSPQTGREYF
TRBJ2-3,TRBV7-8,once,TRBD1,TGTGCCAGCATTCCGGGACAGGGGTTCCCAGATACGCAGTATTTT,CASIPGQGFPDTQYF
TRBJ1-6,TRBV18,NA,NA,TGTGCCAGCTCACCAGAGGGAGACAGAATTTCACCCCTCCACTTT,CASSPEGDRISPLHF
TRBJ2-1,TRBV4-3,NA,NA,TGCGCCAGCAGCTACCGTCATCCGTCTAGTAGCGTTCCGATCTACAATGAGCAGTTCTTC,CASSYRHPSSSVPIYNEQFF
TRBJ1-1,TRBV9,NA,NA,TGTGCCAGCAGCGTAGCCGGCATGAACACTGAAGCTTTCTTT,CASSVAGMNTEAFF
TRBJ2-2,TRBV28,NA,NA,TGTGCCAGCAGCCGACAGTTCATCGACACCGGGGAGCTGTTTTTT,CASSRQFIDTGELFF
TRBJ2-5,TRBV7-2,once,TRBD2,TGTGCCAGCAGCTTGGGACTAGCGGGGGGCAACGGCGAGACCCAGTACTTC,CASSLGLAGGNGETQYF
TRBJ2-2,TRBV7-3,few,NA,TGTGCCAGCAGCGCAGGGTGGGGCACCGGGGAGCTGTTTTTT,CASSAGWGTGELFF
TRBJ2-7,TRBV5-1,NA,TRBD2,TGCGCCAGCAGCTTAGGCGTGGGACTAGCGGTTTACGAGCAGTACTTC,CASSLGVGLAVYEQYF
TRBJ2-3,TRBV6-5,once,TRBD1,TGTGCCAGCAGTAGGACAGGGGGTGCAGATACGCAGTATTTT,CASSRTGGADTQYF
TRBJ2-1,TRBV5-1,NA,TRBD1,TGCGCCAGCAGCTTGGGACAGGGGACAATCCTTTACAATGAGCAGTTCTTC,CASSLGQGTILYNEQFF
TRBJ2-7,TRBV6-5,once,TRBD1,TGTGCCAGCAGCCGGCGGACAGGGACCGACGAGCAGTACTTC,CASSRRTGTDEQYF
TRBJ2-1,TRBV19,NA,TRBD2,TGTGCCAGTAGTCGCTCGACGGGGGGTTTTTTTAATGAGCAGTTCTTC,CASSRSTGGFFNEQFF
TRBJ2-1,TRBV7-2,NA,TRBD2,TGTGCCAGCAGCTGGAGTAGCGGGGGGTACAATGAGCAGTTCTTC,CASSWSSGGYNEQFF
TRBJ2-1,TRBV19,NA,TRBD2,TGTGCCAGTACAACGGCGGGAGGGACCGGGAATGAGCAGTTCTTC,CASTTAGGTGNEQFF
TRBJ2-3,TRBV29-1,NA,TRBD1,TGCAGCGTGGGACAGGGCCTACCGGTAGATACGCAGTATTTT,CSVGQGLPVDTQYF
TRBJ2-5,TRBV7-9,NA,NA,TGTGCCATATCTATGGACGGAGGGGAGACCCAGTACTTC,CAISMDGGETQYF
TRBJ1-1,TRBV7-9,NA,NA,TGTGCCAGCAGCTTAATTATCGAACCTGAAGCTTTCTTT,CASSLIIEPEAFF
TRBJ1-4,TRBV7-9,NA,NA,TGTGCCAGCAGCCAATGGGACCTAAATGAAAAACTGTTTTTT,CASSQWDLNEKLFF
TRBJ2-1,TRBV6-5,NA,NA,TGTGCCAGCAGCGCGGGACTCCTAGGCGAGCAGTTCTTC,CASSAGLLGEQFF
TRBJ2-7,TRBV4-3,NA,NA,TGCGCCAGCAGCCAAGATTTGAACGTGGGGGGGGCACGCTACGAGCAGTACTTC,CASSQDLNVGGARYEQYF
TRBJ2-7,TRBV18,NA,NA,TGTGCCAGCTCACTAACTCGGCTTACCTACGAGCAGTACTTC,CASSLTRLTYEQYF
TRBJ1-4,TRBV6-5,NA,NA,TGTGCCAGCAGAACACAGAGATCAACTAATGAAAAACTGTTTTTT,CASRTQRSTNEKLFF
TRBJ2-7,TRBV9,NA,TRBD2,TGTGCCAGCAGCCCCGCCCTAGCGGGGGGGCCTTACGAGCAGTACTTC,CASSPALAGGPYEQYF
TRBJ2-1,TRBV29-1,NA,NA,TGCAGCGTTCAAACCGGGACTTCGCTTAATGAGCAGTTCTTC,CSVQTGTSLNEQFF
TRBJ2-3,TRBV29-1,NA,NA,TGCAGCGTTGAGGGAGGCAAAGATACGCAGTATTTT,CSVEGGKDTQYF